The clone carrying this T cell receptor beta chain was recorded a few times. The target antigen is unknown. Using its own MiXCR run on the reads, TCRdb lists one record per CDR3 protein. This sample yields approximately 150,000 distinct CDR3 sequences, of which 15% to 20% are seen a single time; around 20% belongs to the top ten. Germline V gene data show CDR1 as DFQATT and CDR2 as SNEGSKA (reference sequence). V gave up 3 bases and J gave up 3 bases, with 15 bases separating them. This CDR3 has 14 residues. This record comes from a study of T cell repertoires in cytomegalovirus infection. Study-wide background: Indications came from public TCR beta signatures; they pointed to CMV infection and to a matching HLA type.

Study findings and constraints: It was HLA-C-restricted CMV-specific TCR beta clonotypes that dominated the response ex vivo. Carriage of CMV together with the relevant HLA was identifiable through cumulative public TCR beta family frequency.

This receptor was taken from a human donor in good health (CMV status not recorded). Some clones in this sample may be carry-over from other donors' samples. The chain links TRBV20-1 to TRBJ2-7, with a weak D call TRBD1 (5 bases). The sequencing sample was made of CD8+ T cells from PBMCs. The CDR3 coding sequence is TGCAGTGCTAGGGGCGAGACAGAAATCTACGAGCAGTACTTC. Translating gives CSARGETEIYEQYF.